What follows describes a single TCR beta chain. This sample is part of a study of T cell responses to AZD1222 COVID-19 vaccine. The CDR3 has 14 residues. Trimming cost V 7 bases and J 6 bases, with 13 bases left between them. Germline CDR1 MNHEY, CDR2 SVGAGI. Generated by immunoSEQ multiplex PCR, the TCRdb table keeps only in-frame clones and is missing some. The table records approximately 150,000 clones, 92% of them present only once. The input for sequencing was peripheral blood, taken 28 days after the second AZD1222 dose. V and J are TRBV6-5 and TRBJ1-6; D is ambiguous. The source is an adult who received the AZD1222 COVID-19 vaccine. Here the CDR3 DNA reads TGTGCCAGCACCGTGGACGGCCTTAATTCACCCCTCCACTTT. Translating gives CASTVDGLNSPLHF.